The rows below give T cell receptor beta chains drawn from one sample of a study of blood T cell repertoires in COVID-19. The assay was immunoSEQ multiplex PCR, and TCRdb's table has in-frame clones only and misses some. Of approximately 70,000 clones detected, roughly four fifths appear once; the ten largest clones hold about 0.8%. The source material was peripheral blood. These receptors were obtained from a woman aged 70 to 79 with acute or convalescent COVID-19. The CDR3 runs from the conserved cysteine through the conserved F or W. A D gene is named only where the DNA matches it firmly. Some rows have no size entry. The others give once, few or many, or a class for an expanded clone.

cdr3_length	v_call	clone_size	d_call	j_call	cdr3_aa	cdr3_nt
16	TRBV5-6	NA	TRBD2	TRBJ2-3	CASSTRTSGSTDTQYF	TGTGCCAGCAGCACGAGGACTAGCGGTAGCACAGATACGCAGTATTTT
14	TRBV16	NA	NA	TRBJ2-6	CASSRYSGANVLTF	TGTGCCAGCAGCCGTTACTCTGGGGCCAACGTCCTGACTTTC
13	TRBV6-6	NA	NA	TRBJ1-1	CASILRDNGEAFF	TGTGCCAGCATCCTCCGGGACAATGGGGAAGCTTTCTTT
14	TRBV3-1/TRBV3-2	NA	NA	TRBJ1-1	CASSQGTANTEAFF	TGTGCCAGCAGCCAAGGGACAGCGAACACTGAAGCTTTCTTT
15	TRBV19	NA	NA	TRBJ1-3	CASGQRVNSGNTIYF	TGTGCCAGCGGACAGCGAGTCAACTCTGGAAACACCATATATTTT
15	TRBV9	NA	NA	TRBJ2-3	CASSASSPSTDTQYF	TGTGCCAGCAGCGCCTCTAGCCCCAGCACAGATACGCAGTATTTT
14	TRBV7-2	once	TRBD2	TRBJ2-4	CASSLTPESGGKAF	TGTGCCAGCAGCTTAACCCCGGAGTCGGGAGGCAAGGCCTTC
15	TRBV3-1/TRBV3-2	once	TRBD1	TRBJ2-7	CASSHARGMSYEQYF	TGTGCCAGCAGCCACGCCAGGGGGATGTCCTACGAGCAGTACTTC
17	TRBV7-9	few	NA	TRBJ1-3	CASSFYQGADSGNTIYF	TGTGCCAGCAGCTTTTACCAAGGGGCCGACTCTGGAAACACCATATATTTT
16	TRBV9	few	NA	TRBJ2-7	CASSAGGGAGAYEQYF	TGTGCCAGCAGCGCAGGGGGGGGAGCGGGAGCCTACGAGCAGTACTTC
18	TRBV18	NA	TRBD1	TRBJ1-6	CASSPSLQGQSYNSPLHF	TGTGCCAGCTCACCGAGTCTACAGGGGCAGTCCTATAATTCACCCCTCCACTTT
16	TRBV7-3	NA	TRBD1	TRBJ2-1	CASSPTGTGWFNEQFF	TGTGCCAGCAGCCCGACCGGGACAGGCTGGTTCAATGAGCAGTTCTTC
12	TRBV6-5	NA	TRBD1	TRBJ1-1	CASSQGDTEAFF	TGTGCCAGCAGTCAGGGGGATACTGAAGCTTTCTTT
15	TRBV28	once	TRBD2	TRBJ2-3	CASSSSGSHTDTQYF	TGTGCCAGCAGTAGTAGCGGGAGTCACACAGATACGCAGTATTTT
15	TRBV15	NA	NA	TRBJ1-2	CATSRDRSGPYGYTF	TGTGCCACCAGCAGAGATCGGTCAGGCCCCTATGGCTACACCTTC
16	TRBV7-9	NA	TRBD1	TRBJ1-2	CASRRTGGFKLYGYTF	TGTGCCAGCAGGCGGACAGGGGGCTTTAAGCTCTATGGCTACACCTTC
15	TRBV7-9	NA	NA	TRBJ2-1	CASSFKGDVSNEQFF	TGTGCCAGCAGCTTTAAGGGGGACGTGAGCAATGAGCAGTTCTTC
13	TRBV9	NA	NA	TRBJ1-1	CASSAHMNTEAFF	TGTGCCAGCAGCGCTCACATGAACACTGAAGCTTTCTTT
13	TRBV3-1/TRBV3-2	NA	NA	TRBJ2-1	CASSFNRETEQFF	TGTGCCAGCAGCTTTAATCGGGAGACTGAGCAGTTCTTC
15	TRBV7-2	NA	TRBD1	TRBJ1-5	CASSGGGTGKPPQHF	TGTGCCAGCAGCGGAGGAGGGACAGGGAAACCGCCCCAGCATTTT
14	TRBV10-3	NA	TRBD1	TRBJ1-5	CATSGTGGDQPQHF	TGTGCCACCTCAGGGACAGGGGGGGATCAGCCCCAGCATTTT
13	TRBV30	NA	TRBD1	TRBJ2-5	CAWSATGARAQYF	TGTGCCTGGAGTGCGACAGGGGCGAGGGCCCAGTACTTC
14	TRBV3-1/TRBV3-2	NA	NA	TRBJ2-7	CASSQGRLAHEQYF	TGTGCCAGCAGCCAAGGGAGGCTAGCTCACGAGCAGTACTTC
20	TRBV5-1	NA	TRBD2	TRBJ2-2	CASSLALGLAGFANTGELFF	TGCGCCAGCAGCTTGGCCCTCGGACTAGCGGGATTTGCGAACACCGGGGAGCTGTTTTTT
17	TRBV2	NA	TRBD1	TRBJ1-2	CASSEEQGASWGYGYTF	TGTGCCAGCAGTGAAGAACAGGGGGCGAGTTGGGGCTATGGCTACACCTTC
15	TRBV7-7	NA	TRBD1	TRBJ2-1	CASSLIRGPSSEQFF	TGTGCTAGCAGCTTAATAAGGGGGCCCTCAAGTGAGCAGTTCTTC
15	TRBV2	NA	TRBD1	TRBJ1-5	CASSEPPTGAQPQHF	TGTGCCAGCAGTGAACCCCCGACAGGGGCCCAGCCCCAGCATTTT
13	TRBV27	NA	NA	TRBJ2-5	CASRGLNIRTQYF	TGTGCCAGCAGGGGGCTTAATATTAGGACCCAGTACTTC
17	TRBV14	NA	TRBD2	TRBJ2-3	CASSQGGSGRALDTQYF	TGTGCCAGCAGCCAAGGAGGTAGCGGGAGGGCCTTAGATACGCAGTATTTT
15	TRBV5-1	few	NA	TRBJ1-6	CASSPSGHNNSPLHF	TGCGCCAGCAGCCCTTCGGGACATAATAATTCACCCCTCCACTTT
14	TRBV6-2/TRBV6-3	NA	TRBD1	TRBJ2-1	CASSWTGGFDEQFF	TGTGCCAGCAGTTGGACAGGGGGCTTCGATGAGCAGTTCTTC
14	TRBV3-1/TRBV3-2	NA	NA	TRBJ2-1	CASSRLGLRNEQFF	TGTGCCAGCAGCCGATTGGGACTTCGCAATGAGCAGTTCTTC
14	TRBV2	NA	NA	TRBJ2-5	CASREDIVLETQYF	TGTGCCAGCAGGGAAGATATTGTTCTGGAGACCCAGTACTTC
14	TRBV19	once	TRBD1	TRBJ1-1	CASSIPNRGDEAFF	TGTGCCAGTAGTATCCCGAACAGGGGGGATGAAGCTTTCTTT
17	TRBV27	NA	NA	TRBJ1-5	CASKGTTGGPTNQPQHF	TGTGCCAGCAAAGGGACTACAGGAGGTCCAACTAATCAGCCCCAGCATTTT
15	TRBV7-2	NA	TRBD1	TRBJ1-1	CASRRTGTDHTEAFF	TGTGCCAGCAGACGGACAGGGACCGATCACACTGAAGCTTTCTTT
15	TRBV7-2	few	TRBD2	TRBJ2-1	CASSLQRGARNEQFF	TGTGCCAGCAGCCTTCAGCGGGGGGCCCGCAATGAGCAGTTCTTC
15	TRBV6-5	NA	TRBD2	TRBJ2-7	CASSTSGGGHYEQYF	TGTGCCAGCAGCACAAGCGGGGGGGGACACTACGAGCAGTACTTC
19	TRBV15	NA	TRBD1	TRBJ1-5	CATSSSLRTTGANNQPQHF	TGTGCCACCAGCTCCAGTTTGAGGACGACAGGGGCTAACAATCAGCCCCAGCATTTT
16	TRBV3-1/TRBV3-2	few	TRBD1	TRBJ1-4	CASSQNTGTVNEKLFF	TGTGCCAGCAGCCAAAATACCGGGACAGTCAATGAAAAACTGTTTTTT
14	TRBV2	NA	NA	TRBJ2-3	CASSLFSGTDTQYF	TGTGCCAGCAGCTTATTCAGCGGCACAGATACGCAGTATTTT
14	TRBV18	NA	TRBD1	TRBJ1-5	CASSSDRGSQPQHF	TGTGCCAGCTCATCGGACAGGGGGTCTCAGCCCCAGCATTTT
16	TRBV2	NA	TRBD2	TRBJ2-1	CASSSFAGGVYNEQFF	TGTGCCAGCAGTTCATTTGCGGGAGGGGTATACAATGAGCAGTTCTTC
15	TRBV3-1/TRBV3-2	NA	NA	TRBJ1-1	CASSQMTGSNTEAFF	TGTGCCAGCAGCCAAATGACAGGTTCGAACACTGAAGCTTTCTTT
16	TRBV5-1	NA	NA	TRBJ2-2	CASSFWGDSNTGELFF	TGCGCCAGCAGCTTTTGGGGGGACTCGAACACCGGGGAGCTGTTTTTT
15	TRBV19	NA	NA	TRBJ1-1	CASLAPGHLTTEAFF	TGTGCCAGTCTAGCCCCGGGACACCTCACCACTGAAGCTTTCTTT
15	TRBV6-6	NA	TRBD1	TRBJ2-1	CASSPARDRDNEQFF	TGTGCCAGCAGTCCGGCCCGGGACAGGGACAATGAGCAGTTCTTC
19	TRBV7-2	NA	NA	TRBJ1-4	CASSETVVLNRATNEKLFF	TGTGCCAGCAGCGAAACCGTCGTATTAAACAGGGCAACTAATGAAAAACTGTTTTTT
11	TRBV12-3/TRBV12-4	NA	NA	TRBJ1-3	CASSLSNTIYF	TGTGCCAGCTCGTTATCAAACACCATATATTTT
14	TRBV5-1	NA	TRBD1	TRBJ1-1	CASSGTTGYTEAFF	TGCGCCAGCAGCGGGACGACAGGGTACACTGAAGCTTTCTTT
15	TRBV19	NA	NA	TRBJ2-5	CASSIGGTIGETQYF	TGTGCCAGTAGTATAGGGGGCACTATCGGGGAGACCCAGTACTTC
13	TRBV5-1	NA	NA	TRBJ1-2	CASSLVGEGGYTF	TGCGCCAGCAGCTTGGTCGGGGAGGGTGGCTACACCTTC
17	TRBV18	NA	TRBD1	TRBJ2-2	CASSPFLDRGNTGELFF	TGTGCCAGCTCACCCTTTCTCGACAGGGGCAACACCGGGGAGCTGTTTTTT
15	TRBV28	NA	NA	TRBJ1-5	CASSFETLLNQPQHF	TGTGCCAGCAGTTTCGAGACTTTGCTCAATCAGCCCCAGCATTTT
16	TRBV15	NA	NA	TRBJ2-1	CATSRDQGIAYNEQFF	TGTGCCACCAGCAGGGATCAGGGGATCGCCTACAATGAGCAGTTCTTC
13	TRBV6-2/TRBV6-3	NA	TRBD1	TRBJ1-2	CASSYDRDTVGTF	TGTGCCAGCAGTTACGACAGGGACACGGTGGGAACCTTC
16	TRBV7-2	NA	TRBD1	TRBJ1-5	CASSFYQGASNQPQHF	TGTGCCAGCAGCTTCTACCAGGGGGCAAGCAATCAGCCCCAGCATTTT
16	TRBV7-2	NA	TRBD2	TRBJ2-7	CASNSAGDYSSYEQYF	TGTGCCAGCAACTCAGCGGGAGATTACAGTTCCTACGAGCAGTACTTC
18	TRBV3-1/TRBV3-2	NA	TRBD2	TRBJ2-7	CASSQAGLAGVRGGEQYF	TGTGCCAGCAGCCAAGCGGGACTAGCGGGAGTTCGAGGGGGCGAGCAGTACTTC